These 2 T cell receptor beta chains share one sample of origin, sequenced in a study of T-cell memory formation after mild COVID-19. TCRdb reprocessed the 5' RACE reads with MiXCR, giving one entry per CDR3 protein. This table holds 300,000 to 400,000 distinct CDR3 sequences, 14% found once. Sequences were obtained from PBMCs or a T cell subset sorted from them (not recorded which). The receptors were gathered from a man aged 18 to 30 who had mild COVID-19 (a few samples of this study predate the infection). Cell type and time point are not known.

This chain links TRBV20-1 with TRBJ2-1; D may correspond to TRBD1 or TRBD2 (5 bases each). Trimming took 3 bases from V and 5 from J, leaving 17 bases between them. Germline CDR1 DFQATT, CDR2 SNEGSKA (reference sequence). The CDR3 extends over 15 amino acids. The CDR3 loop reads CSARVLPGPDNEQFF. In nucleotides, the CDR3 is TGCAGTGCTAGGGTTCTCCCGGGACCAGACAATGAGCAGTTCTTC.

The CDR3 DNA reads TGCGCCAGCAGCTTGGAAGAGAGCCCGGCGCAGTATTTT. The encoded protein is CASSLEESPAQYF. The V and J genes are TRBV5-1 and TRBJ2-3; D is unresolved. This CDR3 contains 13 residues. The germline gives CDR1 SGHRS, CDR2 YFSETQ. Trimming removed 0 bases from V and 10 bases from J, with 12 bases in between.